The 10 T cell receptor beta chains below all came from one sample that was sequenced in a study of blood T cell repertoires in COVID-19 (dated by TCRdb to 2019 to 2021). To prepare the library, the immunoSEQ multiplex PCR assay was applied. Sourced from immuneACCESS, this table was stored by TCRdb with only in-frame sequences that have V and J called. A share of the clones is absent; for the studies checked, an unresolved V gene accounts for under half, and the remainder has no known explanation. This sample holds about 200,000 clones; roughly nine tenths were observed only once. Roughly 2% of the sample rests with the top ten. The sequenced sample consisted of peripheral blood. Receptors originate from a woman between 45 and 65 years old with acute or convalescent COVID-19.

The rearrangement links TRBV19 to TRBJ2-7; TRBD1 matches at 10 bases. The CDR3 loop spans 15 amino acids. J lost 2 bases, V lost 3 bases, and 4 bases had no gene match. Germline V gene data show CDR1 as LNHDA and CDR2 as SQIVND (reference sequence). The CDR3 region is CASSIGQGVAYEQYF. In DNA, the CDR3 is TGTGCCAGTAGTATTGGACAGGGGGTGGCCTACGAGCAGTACTTC.

CDR3 DNA: TGTGCCAGTAGTATAAGGGGGAACTATGGCTACACCTTC. Protein: CASSIRGNYGYTF. V is TRBV19 and J is TRBJ1-2, with D tentatively TRBD1 (6 bases). CDR1 LNHDA and CDR2 SQIVND come from the germline V gene (reference sequence). V was trimmed by 2 bases and J by 2 bases, leaving 6 bases between them. The CDR3 extends over 13 amino acids.

The chain joins TRBV5-1 to TRBJ2-7; D is perhaps TRBD1 (5 bases). The CDR3 length is 14 residues. Trimming shortened V by 4 bases and J by 3 bases, and 14 bases separated the two germline ends. Germline V gene sequence: CDR1 SGHRS, CDR2 YFSETQ. CDR3 DNA sequence: TGCGCCAGCAGCCCGACAGAGCCAGGCTACGAGCAGTACTTC. It codes for CASSPTEPGYEQYF. The complete variable domain, with remaining parts taken from reference TRBV5-1 and TRBJ2-7, reads KAGVTQTPRYLIKTRGQQVTLSCSPISGHRSVSWYQQTPGQGLQFLFEYFSETQRNKGNFPGRFSGRQFSNSRSEMNVSTLELGDSALYLCASSPTEPGYEQYFGPGTRLTVT.

This clone has only one observation. The chain combines TRBV7-8 with TRBJ1-5; D is ambiguous. This CDR3 comprises 13 residues. V shed 2 bases and J shed 5 bases, with 7 bases lying between them. Germline CDR1 is SGHVS and CDR2 is FQNEAQ. This chain's CDR3 is CASSLTRDQPQHF. The CDR3 DNA is TGTGCCAGCAGCTTAACCCGGGATCAGCCCCAGCATTTT.

The V and J genes are TRBV7-2 and TRBJ1-6; 9 bases agree with TRBD1. The CDR3 length is 17 residues. V shed 5 bases and J 0 bases; nucleotides not matched to a gene: 5. CDR1 and CDR2 from the germline V gene are SGHTA and FQGNSA. The CDR3 sequence: CASSTRDRDSYNSPLHF. In nucleotides, the CDR3 is TGTGCCAGCAGCACCCGGGACAGGGACTCCTATAATTCACCCCTCCACTTT.

The gene calls are TRBV18 and TRBJ2-3; 10 bases line up with TRBD2. Per germline, CDR1 KGHSH and CDR2 LQKENI. Trimming cost V 4 bases and J 4 bases; bases outside gene matches: 2. There are 14 residues in the CDR3. The CDR3 DNA reads as TGTGCCAGCTCACGGCTAGCGGGAGCAGATACGCAGTATTTT. Its translation: CASSRLAGADTQYF. Supplemented by reference TRBV18 and TRBJ2-3, the full variable domain reads NAGVMQNPRHLVRRRGQEARLRCSPMKGHSHVYWYRQLPEEGLKFMVYLQKENIIDESGMPKERFSAEFPKEGPSILRIQQVVRGDSAAYFCASSRLAGADTQYFGPGTRLTVL.

The V gene is TRBV19, the J gene TRBJ2-6; D is ambiguous. V was shortened by 5 bases and J by 4 bases, with 9 bases between the two germline ends. Germline-derived CDR1 and CDR2 are LNHDA and SQIVND (reference sequence). CDR3 length: 14 residues. The CDR3 coding sequence is TGTGCCAGTAGTCCGCCTAAGGGGGCCAACGTCCTGACTTTC. This codes for CASSPPKGANVLTF.

The chain joins TRBV29-1 to TRBJ2-3, with a tentative D call TRBD2 (5 bases). The CDR3 extends over 12 amino acids. CDR1 is SQVTM and CDR2 is ANQGSEA in the germline V gene. V lost 6 bases, J lost 4 bases, and 11 bases lay in between. CDR3 residues: CSVAPGADTQYF. CDR3 nucleotides: TGCAGCGTCGCGCCCGGGGCAGATACGCAGTATTTT.

This chain uses TRBV19 with TRBJ1-1; no definite D call. Germline V gene sequence: CDR1 LNHDA, CDR2 SQIVND (reference sequence). Trimming stripped 5 bases from V and 6 bases from J, with 19 bases between. The length of the CDR3 is 15 residues. CDR3 protein: CASSPGSPLKAEAFF. The CDR3 bases are TGTGCCAGTAGTCCCGGGTCCCCCTTAAAAGCTGAAGCTTTCTTT.

V is TRBV7-9 and J is TRBJ2-3; TRBD2 agrees at 9 bases. The CDR3 consists of 14 residues. V shed 5 bases, J shed 4 bases, and the junction held 4 bases outside the gene matches. CDR1 SEHNR and CDR2 FQNEAQ come from the germline V gene (reference sequence). CDR3 protein: CASSPGLAPDTQYF. The CDR3 DNA sequence: TGTGCCAGCAGCCCGGGACTAGCCCCAGATACGCAGTATTTT.